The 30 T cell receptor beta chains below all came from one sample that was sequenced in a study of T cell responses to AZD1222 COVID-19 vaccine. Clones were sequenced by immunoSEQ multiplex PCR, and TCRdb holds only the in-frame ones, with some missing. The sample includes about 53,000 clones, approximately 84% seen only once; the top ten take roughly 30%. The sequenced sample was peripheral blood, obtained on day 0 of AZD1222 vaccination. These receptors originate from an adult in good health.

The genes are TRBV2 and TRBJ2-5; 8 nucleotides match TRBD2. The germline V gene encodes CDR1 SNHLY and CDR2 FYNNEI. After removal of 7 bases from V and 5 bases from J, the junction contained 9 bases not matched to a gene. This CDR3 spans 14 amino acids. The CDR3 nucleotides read TGTGCCAGCAACCGGGTTAGCGGGATGGAGACCCAGTACTTC. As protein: CASNRVSGMETQYF.

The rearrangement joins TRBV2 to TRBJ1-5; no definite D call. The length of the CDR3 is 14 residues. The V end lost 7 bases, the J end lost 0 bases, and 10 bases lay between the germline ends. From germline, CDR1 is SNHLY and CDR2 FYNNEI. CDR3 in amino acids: CASNYAYSNQPQHF. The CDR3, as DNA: TGTGCCAGCAATTACGCCTATAGCAATCAGCCCCAGCATTTT. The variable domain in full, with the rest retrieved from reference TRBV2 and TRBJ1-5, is EPEVTQTPSHQVTQMGQEVILRCVPISNHLYFYWYRQILGQKVEFLVSFYNNEISEKSEIFDDQFSVERPDGSNFTLKIRSTKLEDSAMYFCASNYAYSNQPQHFGDGTRLSIL.

CDR3 bases: TGTGCCAGCAGTGAACGTAGTAGGGCTAGCGGGACCTACGAGCAGTACTTC. It translates to CASSERSRASGTYEQYF. The gene calls are TRBV6-1 and TRBJ2-7, with 9 nucleotides matching TRBD2. CDR1 and CDR2 from the germline V gene are MNHNS and SASEGT. Trimming took 2 bases from V and 2 from J; bases not matched to a gene: 10. This CDR3 has 17 residues.

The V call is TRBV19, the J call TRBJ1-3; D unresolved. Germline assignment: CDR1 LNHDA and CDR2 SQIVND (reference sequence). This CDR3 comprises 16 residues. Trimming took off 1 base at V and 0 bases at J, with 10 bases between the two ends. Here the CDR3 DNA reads TGTGCCAGTAGTATAGCGGGAGGCCCCTCTGGAAACACCATATATTTT. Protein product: CASSIAGGPSGNTIYF.

DNA for the CDR3: TGTGCCAGCAGTTTCCCACGGGACGCCTACGAGCAGTACTTC. This encodes CASSFPRDAYEQYF. V gene TRBV28 combines with J gene TRBJ2-7; D possibly uses TRBD1 or TRBD2 (5 bases each). The CDR3 is made up of 14 amino acids. V was cut by 3 bases and J by 2 bases, with 11 bases left in between. The germline V gene has CDR1 MDHEN and CDR2 SYDVKM. The whole variable domain, filled in from reference TRBV28 and TRBJ2-7, reads DVKVTQSSRYLVKRTGEKVFLECVQDMDHENMFWYRQDPGLGLRLIYFSYDVKMKEKGDIPEGYSVSREKKERFSLILESASTNQTSMYLCASSFPRDAYEQYFGPGTRLTVT.

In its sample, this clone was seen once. The DNA of the CDR3 is TGTGCCAGCAGTTTACAGGCCCCATCAGGCTACGAGCAGTACTTC. It encodes CASSLQAPSGYEQYF. The rearrangement joins TRBV27 to TRBJ2-7; D not resolved. This CDR3 is 15 amino acids long. Germline V gives CDR1 MNHEY, CDR2 SMNVEV (reference sequence). Trimming took off 2 bases at V and 3 bases at J, with 14 bases between the two ends.

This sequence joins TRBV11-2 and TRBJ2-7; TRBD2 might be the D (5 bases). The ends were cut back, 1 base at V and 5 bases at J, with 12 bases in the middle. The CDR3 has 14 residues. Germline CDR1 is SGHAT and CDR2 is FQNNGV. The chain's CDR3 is CASSLAGNRHEQYF. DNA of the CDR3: TGTGCCAGCAGCTTAGCGGGGAATCGTCACGAGCAGTACTTC. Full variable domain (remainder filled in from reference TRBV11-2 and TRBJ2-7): EAGVAQSPRYKIIEKRQSVAFWCNPISGHATLYWYQQILGQGPKLLIQFQNNGVVDDSQLPKDRFSAERLKGVDSTLKIQPAKLEDSAVYLCASSLAGNRHEQYFGPGTRLTVT.

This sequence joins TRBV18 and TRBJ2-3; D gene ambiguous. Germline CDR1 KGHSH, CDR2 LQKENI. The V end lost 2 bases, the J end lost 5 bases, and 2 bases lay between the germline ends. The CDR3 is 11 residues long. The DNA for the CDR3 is TGTGCCAGCTCACCAGGAGATACGCAGTATTTT. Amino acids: CASSPGDTQYF.

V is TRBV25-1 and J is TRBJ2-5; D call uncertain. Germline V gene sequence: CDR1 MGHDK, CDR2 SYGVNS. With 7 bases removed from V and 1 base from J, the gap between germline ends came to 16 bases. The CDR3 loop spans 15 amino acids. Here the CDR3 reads CASTEGWAFQETQYF. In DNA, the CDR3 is TGTGCCAGCACCGAAGGATGGGCCTTCCAAGAGACCCAGTACTTC.

The chain's CDR3 is CASSLALDRAIGTEAFF. The DNA for the CDR3 is TGCGCCAGCAGCTTGGCTTTGGACAGGGCCATTGGCACTGAAGCTTTCTTT. The rearrangement uses TRBV5-1 and TRBJ1-1; 8 nucleotides agree with TRBD1. The J segment lost 4 bases and the V segment lost 0 bases, leaving 11 bases of the junction unmatched. Germline CDR1 reads SGHRS; CDR2 reads YFSETQ. The CDR3 has 17 amino acids. Full variable domain (remainder filled in from reference TRBV5-1 and TRBJ1-1): KAGVTQTPRYLIKTRGQQVTLSCSPISGHRSVSWYQQTPGQGLQFLFEYFSETQRNKGNFPGRFSGRQFSNSRSEMNVSTLELGDSALYLCASSLALDRAIGTEAFFGQGTRLTVV.

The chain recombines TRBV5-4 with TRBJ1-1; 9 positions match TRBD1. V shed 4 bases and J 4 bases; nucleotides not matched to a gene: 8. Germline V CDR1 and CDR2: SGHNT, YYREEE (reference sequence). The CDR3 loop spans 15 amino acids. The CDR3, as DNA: TGTGCCAGCAGCCTATACAGGGGGCGGGTCACTGAAGCTTTCTTT. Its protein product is CASSLYRGRVTEAFF.

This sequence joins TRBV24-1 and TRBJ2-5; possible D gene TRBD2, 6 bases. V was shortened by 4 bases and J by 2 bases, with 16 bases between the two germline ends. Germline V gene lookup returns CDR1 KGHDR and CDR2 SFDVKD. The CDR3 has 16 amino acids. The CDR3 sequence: CATSDHGARGQETQYF. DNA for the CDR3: TGTGCCACCAGTGACCACGGGGCCCGGGGGCAAGAGACCCAGTACTTC.

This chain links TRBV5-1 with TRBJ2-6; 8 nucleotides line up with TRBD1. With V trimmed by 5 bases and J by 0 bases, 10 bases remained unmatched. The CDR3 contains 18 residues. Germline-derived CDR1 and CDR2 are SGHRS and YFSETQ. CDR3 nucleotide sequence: TGCGCCAGCAGTACAGACGGACAGGGAATCTCTGGGGCCAACGTCCTGACTTTC. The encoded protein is CASSTDGQGISGANVLTF.

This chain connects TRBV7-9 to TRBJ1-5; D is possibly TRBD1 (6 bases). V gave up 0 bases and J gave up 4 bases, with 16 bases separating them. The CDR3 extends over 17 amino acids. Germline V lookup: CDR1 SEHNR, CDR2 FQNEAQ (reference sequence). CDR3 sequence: CASSLASGGAGNQPQHF. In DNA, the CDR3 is TGTGCCAGCAGCTTAGCCTCTGGGGGGGCCGGAAATCAGCCCCAGCATTTT.

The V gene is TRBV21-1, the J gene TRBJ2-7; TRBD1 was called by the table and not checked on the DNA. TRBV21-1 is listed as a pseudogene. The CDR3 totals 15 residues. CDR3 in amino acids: CASSPRDRGVYEQYF. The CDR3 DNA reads TGTGCCAGCAGCCCTCGGGACAGGGGCGTCTACGAGCAGTACTTC.

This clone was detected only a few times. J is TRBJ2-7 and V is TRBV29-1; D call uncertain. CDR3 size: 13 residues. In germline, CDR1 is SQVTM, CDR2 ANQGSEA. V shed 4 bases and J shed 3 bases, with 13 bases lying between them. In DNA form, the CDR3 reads TGCAGCGTTGGAAATAGCCAAAACTACGAGCAGTACTTC. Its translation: CSVGNSQNYEQYF.

Here the CDR3 DNA reads TGTGCCAGCAGTCTCGAGCGGGTAGGACGCTCTGGGGCCAACGTCCTGACTTTC. It codes for CASSLERVGRSGANVLTF. V usage is TRBV6-6 and J usage is TRBJ2-6, with D perhaps matching TRBD2 (6 bases). Germline CDR1 MNHNY, CDR2 SVGAGI (reference sequence). V lost 5 bases to trimming and J lost 0 bases, with 17 bases between them. CDR3 size: 18 residues.

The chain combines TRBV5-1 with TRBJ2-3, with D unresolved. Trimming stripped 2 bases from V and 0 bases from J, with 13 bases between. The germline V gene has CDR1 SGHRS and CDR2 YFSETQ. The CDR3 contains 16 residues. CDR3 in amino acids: CASSFSSDASTDTQYF. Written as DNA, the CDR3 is TGCGCCAGCAGCTTTTCCTCGGACGCGAGCACAGATACGCAGTATTTT.

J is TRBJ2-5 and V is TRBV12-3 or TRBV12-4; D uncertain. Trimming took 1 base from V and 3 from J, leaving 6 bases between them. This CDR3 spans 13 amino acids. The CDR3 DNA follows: TGTGCCAGCAGTTTAGTTCCGAAAGAGACCCAGTACTTC. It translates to CASSLVPKETQYF.

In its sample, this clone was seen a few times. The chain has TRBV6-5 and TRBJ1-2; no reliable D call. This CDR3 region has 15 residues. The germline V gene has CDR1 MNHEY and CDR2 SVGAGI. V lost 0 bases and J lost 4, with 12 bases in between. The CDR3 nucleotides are TGTGCCAGCAGTTACTCAGGCGATGGGAGCTATGGCTACACCTTC. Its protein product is CASSYSGDGSYGYTF.

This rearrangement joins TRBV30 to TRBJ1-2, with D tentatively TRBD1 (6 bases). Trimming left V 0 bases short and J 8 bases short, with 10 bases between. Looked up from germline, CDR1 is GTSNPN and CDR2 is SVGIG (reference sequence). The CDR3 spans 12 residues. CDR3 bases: TGTGCCTGGAGTGTAGGGGGTCAAGGCTACACCTTC. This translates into CAWSVGGQGYTF.

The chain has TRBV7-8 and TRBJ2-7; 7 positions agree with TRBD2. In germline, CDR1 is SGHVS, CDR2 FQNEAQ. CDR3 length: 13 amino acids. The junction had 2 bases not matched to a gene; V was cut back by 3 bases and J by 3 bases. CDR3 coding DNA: TGTGCCAGCAGCTTCAAGCGGGGCTACGAGCAGTACTTC. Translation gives CASSFKRGYEQYF.

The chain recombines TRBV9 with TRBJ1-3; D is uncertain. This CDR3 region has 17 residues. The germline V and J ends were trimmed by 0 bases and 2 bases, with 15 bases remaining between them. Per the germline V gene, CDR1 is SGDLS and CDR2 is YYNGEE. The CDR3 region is CASSVDVSTTPGNTIYF. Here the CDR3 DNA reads TGTGCCAGCAGCGTAGACGTCAGCACTACTCCTGGAAACACCATATATTTT.

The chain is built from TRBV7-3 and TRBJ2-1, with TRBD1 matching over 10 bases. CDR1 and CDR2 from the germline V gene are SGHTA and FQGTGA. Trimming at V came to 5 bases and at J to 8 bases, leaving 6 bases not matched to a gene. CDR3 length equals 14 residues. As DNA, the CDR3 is TGTGCCAGCAGCCTCCGACAGGGGGCTGATGAGCAGTTCTTC. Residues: CASSLRQGADEQFF.

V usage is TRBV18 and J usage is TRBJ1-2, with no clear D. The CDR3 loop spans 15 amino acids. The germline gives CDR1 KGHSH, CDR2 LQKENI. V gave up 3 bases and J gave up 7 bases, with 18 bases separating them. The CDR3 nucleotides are TGTGCCAGCTCACCGTTGAGGGATCAGGAGAGTGGCTACACCTTC. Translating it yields CASSPLRDQESGYTF.

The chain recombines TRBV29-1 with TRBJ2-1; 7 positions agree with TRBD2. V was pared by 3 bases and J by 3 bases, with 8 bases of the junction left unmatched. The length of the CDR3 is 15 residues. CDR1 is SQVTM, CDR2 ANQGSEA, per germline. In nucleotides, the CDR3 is TGCAGCGTTGACGCTAGCGGAGTGGGCTACAATGAGCAGTTCTTC. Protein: CSVDASGVGYNEQFF.

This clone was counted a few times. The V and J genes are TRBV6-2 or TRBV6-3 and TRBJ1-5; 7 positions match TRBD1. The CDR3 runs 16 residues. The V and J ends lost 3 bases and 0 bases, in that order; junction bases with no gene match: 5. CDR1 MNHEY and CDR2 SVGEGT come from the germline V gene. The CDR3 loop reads CASSYARGYSNQPQHF. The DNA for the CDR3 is TGTGCCAGCAGTTATGCCAGGGGGTATAGCAATCAGCCCCAGCATTTT.

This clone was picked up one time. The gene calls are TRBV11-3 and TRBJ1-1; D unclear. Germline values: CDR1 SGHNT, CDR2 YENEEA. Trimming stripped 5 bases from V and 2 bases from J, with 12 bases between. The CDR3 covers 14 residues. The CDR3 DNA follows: TGTGCCAGCAGCCTGGGCGCGGATAACACTGAAGCTTTCTTT. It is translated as CASSLGADNTEAFF.

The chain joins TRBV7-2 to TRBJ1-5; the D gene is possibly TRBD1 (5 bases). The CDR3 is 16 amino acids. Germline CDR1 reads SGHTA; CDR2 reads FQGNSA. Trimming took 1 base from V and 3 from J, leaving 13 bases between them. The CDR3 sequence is CASSLVGAGNNQPQHF. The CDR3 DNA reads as TGTGCCAGCAGCTTAGTAGGGGCAGGCAACAATCAGCCCCAGCATTTT. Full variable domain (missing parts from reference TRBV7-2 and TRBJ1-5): GAGVSQSPSNKVTEKGKDVELRCDPISGHTALYWYRQSLGQGLEFLIYFQGNSAPDKSGLPSDRFSAERTGGSVSTLTIQRTQQEDSAVYLCASSLVGAGNNQPQHFGDGTRLSIL.

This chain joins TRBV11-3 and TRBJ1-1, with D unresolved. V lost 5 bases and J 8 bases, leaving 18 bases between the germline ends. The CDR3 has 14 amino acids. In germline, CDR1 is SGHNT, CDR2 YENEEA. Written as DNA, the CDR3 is TGTGCCAGCAGCCACACCTTACAAGGGCCCGAAGCTTTCTTT. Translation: CASSHTLQGPEAFF.